The 22 T cell receptor beta chains below all came from one sample that was sequenced in a study of T cell responses to AZD1222 COVID-19 vaccine. Assay: immunoSEQ multiplex PCR; the TCRdb copy retains only in-frame clones and omits some. The repertoire has 85,000 to 110,000 clones, approximately 89% of them found once; the top ten carry 20% to 25%. Material: peripheral blood, obtained on day 0 of AZD1222 vaccination. These receptors were obtained from an adult in good health.

The CDR3 spells CASSLYAASGNTIYF. Here the CDR3 DNA reads TGTGCCAGCAGCTTGTATGCCGCCTCTGGAAACACCATATATTTT. V is TRBV5-4 and J is TRBJ1-3; D not certain. V was pared by 1 base and J by 0 bases, with 8 bases between. Germline assignment: CDR1 SGHNT and CDR2 YYREEE (reference sequence). The CDR3 consists of 15 residues.

This sequence joins TRBV5-4 and TRBJ2-1; the match to TRBD1 covers 9 bases. J was trimmed by 7 bases and V by 4 bases; bases with no gene match: 6. The CDR3 totals 14 residues. In germline, CDR1 is SGHNT, CDR2 YYREEE (reference sequence). CDR3 sequence reads: CASSQSGQGNEQFF. Here the CDR3 DNA reads TGTGCCAGCAGCCAATCGGGACAGGGAAATGAGCAGTTCTTC.

The chain recombines TRBV7-9 with TRBJ2-3, with D possibly TRBD2 on 6 matching bases. Trimming stripped 4 bases from V and 6 bases from J, with 11 bases between. Germline V gives CDR1 SEHNR, CDR2 FQNEAQ (reference sequence). This CDR3 is built from 13 residues. The CDR3 loop is CASSYNRGDTQYF. CDR3 sequence (DNA): TGTGCCAGCAGCTACAACCGGGGGGATACGCAGTATTTT.

Ten or more counts support this clone. The chain links TRBV4-3 to TRBJ2-3; D remains unclear. This CDR3 region has 16 residues. Germline V gene lookup returns CDR1 LGHNA and CDR2 YSLEER. Trimming stripped 0 bases from V and 2 bases from J, with 12 bases between. Written as DNA, the CDR3 is TGCGCCAGCAGCCAAGATGACCAGGATTACACAGATACGCAGTATTTT. Translated, it gives CASSQDDQDYTDTQYF.

The chain is built from TRBV6-1 and TRBJ2-2; D gene unclear. This CDR3 spans 13 amino acids. Germline values: CDR1 MNHNS, CDR2 SASEGT. V shed 2 bases and J shed 7 bases, with 8 bases lying between them. CDR3 in DNA: TGTGCCAGCAGTGAATATCGCGTCGGGGAGCTGTTTTTT. This translates into CASSEYRVGELFF.

The CDR3 here is CASSLFRGVGYTF. CDR3 DNA: TGTGCCAGCAGTTTATTCCGGGGCGTAGGCTACACCTTC. This chain links TRBV27 with TRBJ1-2; D is possibly TRBD1 (5 bases). V was trimmed by 1 base and J by 8 bases, leaving 11 bases between them. Germline-derived CDR1 and CDR2 are MNHEY and SMNVEV (reference sequence). The CDR3 has 13 amino acids.

The chain couples TRBV7-9 to TRBJ2-4; TRBD1 matches at 7 bases. The CDR3 length is 16 residues. Per germline, CDR1 SEHNR and CDR2 FQNEAQ (reference sequence). The V segment lost 5 bases and the J segment 0 bases; nucleotides outside the gene matches: 7. CDR3: CASSVQGQLAKNIQYF. As DNA, the CDR3 is TGTGCCAGCAGCGTACAGGGACAGCTAGCCAAAAACATTCAGTACTTC.

The CDR3 here is CASSLVSSGNTIYF. CDR3 nucleotide sequence: TGTGCCAGCAGCTTAGTCAGCTCTGGAAACACCATATATTTT. The gene calls are TRBV7-2 and TRBJ1-3; D unresolved. The ends were cut back, 1 base at V and 0 bases at J, with 4 bases in the middle. The germline CDR1 and CDR2 sequences are SGHTA and FQGNSA. The CDR3 runs 14 residues.

The V and J genes are TRBV3-1 (or the pseudogene TRBV3-2) and TRBJ1-4, with no clear D. Trimming removed 4 bases from V and 4 bases from J, with 16 bases in between. The CDR3 extends over 16 amino acids. Germline CDR1 and CDR2: LGHDT and YNNKEL (reference sequence). CDR3 in amino acids: CASSRLNTGFNEKLFF. In DNA, the CDR3 is TGTGCCAGCAGCCGCCTGAACACCGGATTTAATGAAAAACTGTTTTTT.

This chain uses TRBV9 with TRBJ2-4, with 8 bases aligning to TRBD1. Losses at the gene ends were 2 bases for V and 4 bases for J; bases not matched to a gene: 8. CDR1 is SGDLS and CDR2 is YYNGEE in the germline V gene. CDR3 length: 16 amino acids. The CDR3: CASSVSGTGQKNIQYF. CDR3 bases: TGTGCCAGCAGCGTGTCCGGGACAGGACAAAAAAACATTCAGTACTTC.

DNA for the CDR3: TGTGCCAGCAGCGTAGAAGCTGGGCACGATAATTCACCCCTCCACTTT. Its translation is CASSVEAGHDNSPLHF. V usage is TRBV9 and J usage is TRBJ1-6, with unresolved D. The CDR3 totals 16 residues. CDR1 is SGDLS, CDR2 YYNGEE, per germline. The germline V and J ends were trimmed by 0 bases and 5 bases, with 12 bases remaining between them.

In its sample, this clone was seen once. Written as DNA, the CDR3 is TGTGCCAGCAGTTTGGGCTCCTATAATTCACCCCTCCACTTT. It is translated as CASSLGSYNSPLHF. V is TRBV28 and J is TRBJ1-6; D unclear. With 3 bases removed from V and 0 bases from J, the gap between germline ends came to 3 bases. The CDR3 has 14 amino acids. Germline loops: CDR1 MDHEN, CDR2 SYDVKM.

The J gene is TRBJ1-6, the V gene TRBV9, with 8 bases identical to TRBD1. Germline trimming cut 3 bases from V and 10 bases from J; bases unmatched to any gene: 12. Germline-derived CDR1 and CDR2 are SGDLS and YYNGEE. CDR3 size: 16 residues. As DNA, the CDR3 is TGTGCCAGCAGCGCGAACTTAGGGACAGGAAACTCACCCCTCCACTTT. As protein: CASSANLGTGNSPLHF.

The CDR3 DNA follows: TGTGCCAGTAGTATTTATCAGGGGGCAGAGGACTATGGCTACACCTTC. This sequence encodes CASSIYQGAEDYGYTF. The gene calls are TRBV19 and TRBJ1-2; TRBD1 agrees at 8 bases. Germline V gives CDR1 LNHDA, CDR2 SQIVND (reference sequence). The CDR3 is made up of 16 amino acids. V lost 3 bases, J lost 3 bases, and 9 bases stayed unmatched.

The chain couples TRBV7-2 to TRBJ2-1, with D possibly called TRBD1 or TRBD2 (6 bases each). The CDR3 is made up of 14 amino acids. The germline V and J ends were trimmed by 3 bases and 10 bases, with 16 bases remaining between them. Germline CDR1 reads SGHTA; CDR2 reads FQGNSA. CDR3 sequence reads: CASSFGGGYEEQFF. The CDR3 nucleotides read TGTGCCAGCAGCTTTGGAGGGGGATATGAAGAGCAGTTCTTC. The full variable domain, with the rest looked up from reference TRBV7-2 and TRBJ2-1, is GAGVSQSPSNKVTEKGKDVELRCDPISGHTALYWYRQSLGQGLEFLIYFQGNSAPDKSGLPSDRFSAERTGGSVSTLTIQRTQQEDSAVYLCASSFGGGYEEQFFGPGTRLTVL.

V and J are TRBV2 and TRBJ1-1; D possibly corresponds to TRBD1 (5 bases). The CDR3 has 13 residues. The V and J ends lost 7 bases and 5 bases respectively, with 14 bases between them. From germline, CDR1 is SNHLY and CDR2 FYNNEI. Here the CDR3 DNA reads TGTGCCAGCACCCAACTAGGGGAGACTGAAGCTTTCTTT. Amino acid sequence: CASTQLGETEAFF.

For the CDR3, the DNA is TGTGCCACCCGCGGGGCAGCGAGGCACTATGGCTACACCTTC. Residues: CATRGAARHYGYTF. The gene calls are TRBV19 and TRBJ1-2; possibly TRBD1 for D (5 bases). The ends were cut back, 10 bases at V and 3 bases at J, with 18 bases in the middle. The CDR3 is 14 amino acids. From germline, CDR1 is LNHDA and CDR2 SQIVND (reference sequence).

This rearrangement joins TRBV19 to TRBJ1-1, with D unresolved. This CDR3 is 14 amino acids long. Germline V CDR1 and CDR2: LNHDA, SQIVND (reference sequence). V dropped 3 bases and J dropped 0 bases, with 8 bases sitting between them. This CDR3 reads CASSIGVMNTEAFF. The CDR3 nucleotides are TGTGCCAGTAGTATTGGGGTAATGAACACTGAAGCTTTCTTT.

The chain couples TRBV19 to TRBJ1-5; TRBD1 might be the D (6 bases). Germline-derived CDR1 and CDR2 are LNHDA and SQIVND (reference sequence). The CDR3 spans 13 residues. The V and J ends lost 7 bases and 7 bases respectively, with 14 bases between them. CDR3 nucleotides: TGTGCCAGTACCCGGAACAGGGAGCAGCCCCAGCATTTT. Its protein product is CASTRNREQPQHF.

V usage is TRBV27 and J usage is TRBJ2-7; TRBD2 matches at 13 bases. CDR3 length equals 15 residues. After removal of 8 bases from V and 1 base from J, the junction contained 5 bases not matched to a gene. The germline CDR1 and CDR2 sequences are MNHEY and SMNVEV (reference sequence). CDR3 nucleotides: TGTGCCAGCGGGAGGGGACTAGCGGGATCCTACGAGCAGTACTTC. Residues: CASGRGLAGSYEQYF.

V is TRBV6-5 and J is TRBJ1-2, with no clear D. Germline V gene lookup returns CDR1 MNHEY and CDR2 SVGAGI. The CDR3 has 14 amino acids. Trimming left V 2 bases short and J 4 bases short, with 11 bases between. The CDR3 reads CASSYGKQVYGYTF. In nucleotides, the CDR3 is TGTGCCAGCAGTTACGGGAAGCAAGTCTATGGCTACACCTTC.

CDR3 residues: CASSYGGPDYF. CDR3 in DNA: TGTGCCAGCAGTTACGGTGGGCCTGATTATTTT. The V and J genes are TRBV6-6 and TRBJ1-3; D remains ambiguous. From germline, CDR1 is MNHNY and CDR2 SVGAGI (reference sequence). The CDR3 totals 11 residues. Trimming pared 2 bases from V and 16 bases from J, leaving 12 bases between.